These 17 T cell receptor beta chains share one sample of origin, sequenced in a study of vaccination and CD4 T cells after COVID-19. As to treatment: approximately 9-day PBMC culture with coronavirus spike peptide pools or control peptides (ViraFEST assay). The Oncomine TCR Beta short-read assay sequenced DNA from cultured CD4+ T cells. MiXCR was run by TCRdb on the PCR reads, yielding one entry per CDR3 protein. The sample lists 3,500 to 4,500 distinct CDR3 sequences, approximately 21% occurring once. No cognate antigen is known for these TCRs. Specimen: CD4+ T cells from blood, cultured in vitro, collected after SARS-CoV-2 vaccination. The receptors were sampled from a human donor who had recovered from COVID-19.

This clonotype was found a few times. The CDR3 region is CASSFATGVGYTF. The CDR3 DNA is TGTGCCAGTAGTTTCGCGACTGGGGTTGGCTACACCTTC. This chain uses TRBV19 with TRBJ1-2; the D is unclear. With 5 bases removed from V and 7 bases from J, the gap between germline ends came to 14 bases. The germline CDR1 and CDR2 sequences are LNHDA and SQIVND (reference sequence). The CDR3 is made up of 13 amino acids. The full variable domain, rest sourced from reference TRBV19 and TRBJ1-2, is DGGITQSPKYLFRKEGQNVTLSCEQNLNHDAMYWYRQDPGQGLRLIYYSQIVNDFQKGDIAEGYSVSREKKESFPLTVTSAQKNPTAFYLCASSFATGVGYTFGSGTRLTVV.

In its sample, this clonotype ranks as medium-sized. This chain connects TRBV29-1 to TRBJ2-7; D possibly uses TRBD1 or TRBD2 (5 bases each). V dropped 6 bases and J dropped 2 bases, with 17 bases sitting between them. The CDR3 runs to 14 residues. In germline, CDR1 is SQVTM, CDR2 ANQGSEA. CDR3 bases: TGCAGCGTCCTCCGAGGGGCTAGTGCCTACGAGCAGTACTTC. Protein product: CSVLRGASAYEQYF.

The rearrangement joins TRBV5-4 to TRBJ1-1; no clear D. The germline V gene encodes CDR1 SGHNT and CDR2 YYREEE (reference sequence). The CDR3 runs 13 residues. Deletions cut 1 base from V and 0 bases from J, with 4 bases between. CDR3 sequence reads: CASSLPLNTEAFF. Here the CDR3 DNA reads TGTGCCAGCAGCTTGCCACTGAACACTGAAGCTTTCTTT.

Relative to its sample, this clonotype is medium-sized. The junction does not match germline at one end; this may be a read error. The gene calls are TRBV20-1 and TRBJ2-3; 11 positions agree with TRBD2. This CDR3 has 12 residues. Per the germline V gene, CDR1 is DFQATT and CDR2 is SNEGSKA (reference sequence). For the CDR3, the DNA is TGCAGTGCTAGAGGTCAAGTTAGCGGGGGGGTATTT. Its translation is CSARGQVSGGVF.

This clonotype has only a few counts. The chain combines TRBV19 with TRBJ1-1, with TRBD1 as a possible D gene (6 bases). The germline CDR1 and CDR2 sequences are LNHDA and SQIVND (reference sequence). The CDR3 runs 11 residues. V was pared by 5 bases and J by 11 bases, with 12 bases between. CDR3 sequence (DNA): TGTGCCAGTAGTTCAGGACAGTTGGCTTTCTTT. It codes for CASSSGQLAFF.

Only a few counts were recorded for this clonotype. V usage is TRBV5-4 and J usage is TRBJ1-1, with D possibly TRBD1 on 5 matching bases. Germline V gene sequence: CDR1 SGHNT, CDR2 YYREEE (reference sequence). V was trimmed by 8 bases and J by 3 bases, leaving 17 bases between them. The CDR3 consists of 14 residues. The CDR3: CASSPGGRDTEAFF. CDR3 nucleotide sequence: TGTGCCAGTTCACCCGGAGGCAGGGACACTGAAGCTTTCTTT. The whole variable domain, filled in from reference TRBV5-4 and TRBJ1-1, reads ETGVTQSPTHLIKTRGQQVTLRCSSQSGHNTVSWYQQALGQGPQFIFQYYREEENGRGNFPPRFSGLQFPNYSSELNVNALELDDSALYLCASSPGGRDTEAFFGQGTRLTVV.

This clonotype has just a few counts. The chain couples TRBV6-1 to TRBJ2-2; 7 bases fit TRBD1. The V gene's germline CDR1 is MNHNS and CDR2 SASEGT. The CDR3 is 15 amino acids. Trimming took 1 base from V and 6 from J; bases not matched to a gene: 5. The CDR3 sequence is CASSEVGGASGELFF. The CDR3 DNA is TGTGCCAGCAGTGAAGTAGGGGGCGCCTCCGGGGAGCTGTTTTTT.

The sample holds a few counts of this clonotype. The chain is built from TRBV10-3 and TRBJ2-7; a weak D match, TRBD2 (5 bases). CDR3 length: 13 amino acids. V shed 11 bases and J shed 4 bases, with 18 bases lying between them. CDR1 and CDR2 from the germline V gene are ENHRY and SYGVKD. The CDR3 nucleotides are TGTGCCGTTTTGATCAGAGGAGGATACGAGCAGTACTTC. Its translation: CAVLIRGGYEQYF.

In this sample, this clonotype is medium-sized (0.01 to 0.1%). The rearrangement joins TRBV7-9 to TRBJ1-1, with TRBD1 matching over 7 bases. V was clipped by 5 bases and J by 5 bases; unmatched bases: 8. CDR1 is SEHNR and CDR2 is FQNEAQ in the germline V gene (reference sequence). The CDR3 has 14 residues. The CDR3 sequence is CASSQGQAGTEAFF. Here the CDR3 DNA reads TGTGCCAGCAGCCAAGGACAGGCTGGGACTGAAGCTTTCTTT.

The DNA of the CDR3 is TGCAGTGCTAGAGAAGGGGGACCTGGAAACACCATATATTTT. Amino acids: CSAREGGPGNTIYF. The rearrangement uses TRBV20-1 and TRBJ1-3, with TRBD1 as a possible D gene (6 bases). V was cut by 0 bases and J by 2 bases, with 8 bases left in between. CDR1 DFQATT and CDR2 SNEGSKA come from the germline V gene (reference sequence). This CDR3 is 14 amino acids long.

This rearrangement joins TRBV2 to TRBJ2-7, with no clear D. CDR3 length: 14 residues. Germline V gene sequence: CDR1 SNHLY, CDR2 FYNNEI. V lost 6 bases, J lost 0 bases, and 12 bases lay in between. CDR3 sequence: CASSPQRNSYEQYF. CDR3 sequence (DNA): TGTGCCAGCAGCCCACAGCGAAACTCCTACGAGCAGTACTTC.

The chain employs TRBV19 and TRBJ2-5; the D gene is possibly TRBD2 (6 bases). This CDR3 contains 14 residues. Trimming cost V 5 bases and J 4 bases, with 14 bases left between them. Germline assignment: CDR1 LNHDA and CDR2 SQIVND (reference sequence). The CDR3 spells CASSPFGGRETQYF. In DNA, the CDR3 is TGTGCCAGTAGTCCATTCGGGGGTCGAGAGACCCAGTACTTC.

By proportion, this clonotype is medium-sized (0.01 to 0.1%). The chain links TRBV20-1 to TRBJ2-3, with no clear D. Germline V gene data show CDR1 as DFQATT and CDR2 as SNEGSKA (reference sequence). The CDR3 is 13 residues long. The CDR3 DNA is TGCAGCGGCCTTTTCGAGACCACAGATACGCAGTATTTT. Translating gives CSGLFETTDTQYF.

This clonotype counts as medium-sized. J is TRBJ1-6 and V is TRBV20-1; TRBD1 might be the D (5 bases). Germline V CDR1 and CDR2: DFQATT, SNEGSKA (reference sequence). The CDR3 is 16 residues long. With 4 bases removed from V and 5 bases from J, the gap between germline ends came to 18 bases. The CDR3 DNA sequence: TGCAGTGCTACACCCTACGACAGATGGAATAATTCACCCCTCCACTTT. It yields the protein CSATPYDRWNNSPLHF.

A note on this clonotype: One base away lies a much larger clone, so this may be a sequencing read error. The chain combines TRBV7-2 with TRBJ1-2, with D uncertain. V gave up 1 base and J gave up 4 bases, with 10 bases separating them. This CDR3 spans 14 amino acids. Per the germline V gene, CDR1 is SGHTA and CDR2 is FQGNSA. The CDR3 DNA sequence: TGTGCCAGCAGCTTAGGCCCCGCAAGCTATGGCTACACCTTC. Translation gives CASSLGPASYGYTF.

This rearrangement joins TRBV5-6 to TRBJ2-3, with TRBD2 identical over 8 bases. V was pared by 0 bases and J by 0 bases, with 3 bases of the junction left unmatched. The CDR3 contains 16 residues. CDR1 and CDR2 from the germline V gene are SGHDT and YYEEEE. CDR3 sequence: CASSLVSGASTDTQYF. The CDR3 nucleotides read TGTGCCAGCAGCTTGGTTAGCGGGGCTAGCACAGATACGCAGTATTTT. The variable domain in full, with the rest retrieved from reference TRBV5-6 and TRBJ2-3, is DAGVTQSPTHLIKTRGQQVTLRCSPKSGHDTVSWYQQALGQGPQFIFQYYEEEERQRGNFPDRFSGHQFPNYSSELNVNALLLGDSALYLCASSLVSGASTDTQYFGPGTRLTVL.

This chain uses TRBV10-1 with TRBJ1-1, with D possibly TRBD1 on 5 matching bases. Trimming removed 6 bases from V and 7 bases from J, with 9 bases in between. Germline CDR1 and CDR2: WNHNN and SYGVQD (reference sequence). The CDR3 runs 11 residues. In DNA, the CDR3 is TGCGCCAGCAGCCTGGGGGGTGAAGCTTTCTTT. Residues: CASSLGGEAFF.